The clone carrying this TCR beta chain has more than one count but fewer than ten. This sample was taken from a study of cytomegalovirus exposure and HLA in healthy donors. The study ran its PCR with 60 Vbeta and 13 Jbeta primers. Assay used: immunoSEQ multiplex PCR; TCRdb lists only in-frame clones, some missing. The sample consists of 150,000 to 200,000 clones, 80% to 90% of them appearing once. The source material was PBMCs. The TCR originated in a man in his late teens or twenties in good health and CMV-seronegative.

The CDR3 sequence is CASSRQNGRAPDTQYF. CDR3 sequence (DNA): TGTGCCAGCAGCCGCCAAAACGGGAGGGCCCCAGATACGCAGTATTTT. The rearrangement uses TRBV25-1 and TRBJ2-3, with TRBD2 identical over 8 bases. The CDR3 is made up of 16 amino acids. CDR1 and CDR2 from the germline V gene are MGHDK and SYGVNS. V trimming: 6 bases; J trimming: 4 bases; junction bases outside the gene matches: 12.